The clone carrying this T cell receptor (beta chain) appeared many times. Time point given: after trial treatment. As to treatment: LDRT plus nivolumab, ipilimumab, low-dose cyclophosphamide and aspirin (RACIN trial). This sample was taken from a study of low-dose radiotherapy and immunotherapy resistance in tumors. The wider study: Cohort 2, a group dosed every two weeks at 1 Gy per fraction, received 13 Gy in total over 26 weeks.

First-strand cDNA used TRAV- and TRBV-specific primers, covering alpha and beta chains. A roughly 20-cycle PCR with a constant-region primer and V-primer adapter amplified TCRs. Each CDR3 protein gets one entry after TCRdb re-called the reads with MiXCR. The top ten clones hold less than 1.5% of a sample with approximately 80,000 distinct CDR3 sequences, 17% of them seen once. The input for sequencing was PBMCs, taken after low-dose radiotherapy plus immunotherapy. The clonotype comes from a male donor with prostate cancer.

The CDR3 bases are TGTGCCAGCAGCTTAGTTCCTCAGGAAGGAAATGAGCAGTTCTTC. Its translation: CASSLVPQEGNEQFF. The V gene is TRBV7-2, the J gene TRBJ2-1; D is uncertain. The CDR3 is 15 residues long. The ends were cut back, 1 base at V and 7 bases at J, with 14 bases in the middle. Germline-derived CDR1 and CDR2 are SGHTA and FQGNSA.